This passage covers 9 T cell receptor beta chains from one sample sequenced in a study of CD4 and CD8 cells across lung adenocarcinoma regions. One entry per CDR3 protein results from TCRdb running MiXCR on the PCR reads. Among 15,000 or so distinct CDR3 sequences listed, approximately 40% were seen once. The sequenced material came from CD4+ T cells from the center of a lung tumor. All receptors derive from a male donor with lung adenocarcinoma. The CD4 and CD8 labels of this study may be unreliable.

The J gene is TRBJ2-1, the V gene TRBV10-3; maybe TRBD2 (6 bases). Trimming cost V 8 bases and J 5 bases, with 13 bases left between them. Germline CDR1 is ENHRY and CDR2 is SYGVKD. The CDR3 runs 13 residues. CDR3 in DNA: TGTGCCATCCTTTCTAGCGCCAACAATGAGCAGTTCTTC. Residues: CAILSSANNEQFF.

A word on this clonotype: The junction shows a germline mismatch at one end, possibly a read error. The rearrangement links TRBV6-1 to TRBJ2-3; TRBD2 is a possible D gene (7 bases). Germline V gives CDR1 MNHNS, CDR2 SASEGT. The CDR3 contains 14 residues. CDR3 residues: CASKGGCTKDMQYF. In nucleotides, the CDR3 is TGTGCCAGCAAGGGGGGGTGCACAAAAGATATGCAGTATTTC.

Concerning this clonotype: Its ends do not fully match the called genes, so a read error is possible. The chain employs TRBV6-5 and TRBJ2-2; D unresolved. CDR1 and CDR2 from the germline V gene are MNHEY and SVGAGI. This CDR3 region has 15 residues. The CDR3 nucleotides are TGTGCCAGCAGACTCCAGTCCGGAATCACCGAGGCGCTGTATTTT. This gives the protein CASRLQSGITEALYF.

The chain employs TRBV6-1 and TRBJ2-7; TRBD1 agrees at 12 bases. Germline trimming cut 7 bases from V and 2 bases from J; bases unmatched to any gene: 6. Germline V gives CDR1 MNHNS, CDR2 SASEGT. This CDR3 has 15 residues. CDR3 amino acids: CASIPGQGATYEQYF. CDR3 DNA: TGTGCCAGCATCCCGGGACAGGGGGCGACCTACGAGCAGTACTTC.

The CDR3 sequence is CASNGPGGPLMNTEAFF. The CDR3 coding sequence is TGTGCCAGCAACGGACCAGGGGGCCCCCTTATGAACACTGAAGCTTTCTTT. The V and J genes are TRBV6-1 and TRBJ1-1; 8 nucleotides agree with TRBD1. The CDR3 extends over 17 amino acids. Germline CDR1 and CDR2: MNHNS and SASEGT. Trimming took 7 bases from V and 0 from J; bases not matched to a gene: 13.

As to this clonotype: One junction end does not reproduce the germline sequence, and a read error may be involved. The rearrangement links TRBV10-2 to TRBJ2-3, with 9 bases aligning to TRBD2. In germline, CDR1 is WSHSY, CDR2 SAAADI. The CDR3 consists of 18 residues. CDR3 protein: CASSESLSASGAKNTQYF. The CDR3 DNA follows: TGCGCCAGCAGTGAGTCCCTTTCGGCTAGCGGGGCCAAAAACACGCAGTATTTC.

The genes are TRBV4-1 and TRBJ1-2; D is uncertain. V lost 0 bases and J 2 bases, leaving 13 bases between the germline ends. The germline gives CDR1 MGHRA, CDR2 YSYEKL. The CDR3 length is 16 residues. CDR3 region: CASSQDSGGVNYGYTF. In nucleotides, the CDR3 is TGCGCCAGCAGCCAAGATTCTGGAGGAGTAAACTATGGCTACACCTTC.

This clonotype was seen more than once but under ten times. The chain joins TRBV6-1 to TRBJ2-3; D possibly corresponds to TRBD1 (6 bases). CDR1 MNHNS and CDR2 SASEGT come from the germline V gene. Trimming pared 6 bases from V and 10 bases from J, leaving 23 bases between. The CDR3 extends over 15 amino acids. The CDR3 nucleotides read TGTGCCAGCAGACTCCAGGCTGGAATTCCAGGGGCGCAGTATTTT. This gives the protein CASRLQAGIPGAQYF.

The J gene is TRBJ2-1, the V gene TRBV7-2, with 7 bases identical to TRBD2. With the DNA end fitting TRBJ2-7 better, the J assignment may be wrong. This CDR3 is 15 amino acids long. In germline, CDR1 is SGHTA, CDR2 FQGNSA. As DNA, the CDR3 is TGTGCCAGCAGCCGCGCTAGCGGATTACTTTACGAGCAGTACTTC. Translation gives CASSRASGLLYEQYF.